This record covers a single T cell receptor (beta chain). Per the study methods: Estimation of nucleated cell counts was performed using reference gene primer amplification. Generated by immunoSEQ multiplex PCR, the TCRdb table keeps only in-frame clones and is missing some. Clone size and V and J calls were adopted from that table, with D and trimming inferred from the DNA. The table has about 300,000 clones, 80% to 90% seen once. The sample comes from a study of blood T cell repertoires in COVID-19. Germline CDR1 reads SGHRS; CDR2 reads YFSETQ. V gave up 3 bases and J gave up 4 bases; unmatched junction bases: 4. This CDR3 has 14 residues.

The sample taken for sequencing was PBMCs or T cells enriched from blood (not recorded which). The chain uses TRBV5-1 and TRBJ2-1, with 7 bases matching TRBD1. The receptor was isolated from a man aged 25-45 years who had recovered from COVID-19. The CDR3 region has the DNA TGCGCCAGCAGCTCAGGACAGGATTACAATGAGCAGTTCTTC. Its protein is CASSSGQDYNEQFF.